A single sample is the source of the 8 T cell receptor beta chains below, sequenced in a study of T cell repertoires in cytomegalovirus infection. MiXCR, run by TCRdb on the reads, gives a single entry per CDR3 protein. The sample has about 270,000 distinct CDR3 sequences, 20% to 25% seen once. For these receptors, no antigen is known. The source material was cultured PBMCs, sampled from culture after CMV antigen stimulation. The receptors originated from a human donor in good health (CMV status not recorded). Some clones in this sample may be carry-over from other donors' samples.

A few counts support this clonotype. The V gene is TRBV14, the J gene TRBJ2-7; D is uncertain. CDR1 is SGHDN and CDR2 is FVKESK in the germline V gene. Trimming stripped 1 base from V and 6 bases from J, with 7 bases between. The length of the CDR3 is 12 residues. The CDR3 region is CASSQGLGEQYF. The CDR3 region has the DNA TGTGCCAGCAGCCAAGGGTTAGGCGAGCAGTACTTC.

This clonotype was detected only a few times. This CDR3 is CASSEYGVTSGNTGELFF. The CDR3 DNA reads TGTGCCAGCAGTGAATATGGGGTGACTAGCGGGAACACCGGGGAGCTGTTTTTT. The chain links TRBV25-1 to TRBJ2-2; 9 bases match TRBD2. V lost 0 bases to trimming and J lost 1 base; unmatched junction nucleotides: 6. The CDR3 is made up of 18 amino acids. CDR1 and CDR2 (germline): MGHDK, SYGVNS.

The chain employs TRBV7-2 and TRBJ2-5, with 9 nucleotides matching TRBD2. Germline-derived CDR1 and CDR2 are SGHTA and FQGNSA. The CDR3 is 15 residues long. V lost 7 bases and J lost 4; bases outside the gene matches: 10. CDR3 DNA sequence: TGTGCCAGCACCCTAGCAGCGGGAGGTATAGAGACCCAGTACTTC. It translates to CASTLAAGGIETQYF.

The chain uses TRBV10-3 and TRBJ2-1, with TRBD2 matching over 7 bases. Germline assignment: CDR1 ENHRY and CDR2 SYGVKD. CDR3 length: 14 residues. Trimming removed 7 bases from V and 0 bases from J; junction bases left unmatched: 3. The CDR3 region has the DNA TGTGCCATCAAAGGCGGGAGCTCCTACAATGAGCAGTTCTTC. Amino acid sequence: CAIKGGSSYNEQFF.

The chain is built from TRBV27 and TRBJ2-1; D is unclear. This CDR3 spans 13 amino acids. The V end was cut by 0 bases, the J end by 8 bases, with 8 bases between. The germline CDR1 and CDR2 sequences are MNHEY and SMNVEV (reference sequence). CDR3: CASSLSGSDEQFF. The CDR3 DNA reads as TGTGCCAGCAGTTTATCTGGCTCTGATGAGCAGTTCTTC.

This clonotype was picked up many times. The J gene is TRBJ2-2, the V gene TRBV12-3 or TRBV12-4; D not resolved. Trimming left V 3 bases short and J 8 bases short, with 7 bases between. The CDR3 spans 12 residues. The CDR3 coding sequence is TGTGCCAGCAGTTTGGTGTTGGGGGAGCTGTTTTTT. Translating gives CASSLVLGELFF.

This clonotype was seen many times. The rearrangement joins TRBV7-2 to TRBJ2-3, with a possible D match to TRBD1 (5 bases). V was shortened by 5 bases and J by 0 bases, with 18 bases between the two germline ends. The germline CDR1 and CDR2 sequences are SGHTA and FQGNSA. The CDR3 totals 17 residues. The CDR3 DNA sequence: TGTGCCAGCAGCACGTCTCGACAGAAAAGAAGCACAGATACGCAGTATTTT. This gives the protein CASSTSRQKRSTDTQYF.

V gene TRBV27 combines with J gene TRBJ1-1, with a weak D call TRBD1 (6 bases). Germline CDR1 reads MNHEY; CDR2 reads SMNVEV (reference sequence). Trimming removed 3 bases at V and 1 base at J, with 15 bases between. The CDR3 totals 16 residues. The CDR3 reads CASSLRRGGTNTEAFF. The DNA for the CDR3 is TGTGCCAGCAGTTTGCGACGAGGGGGGACGAACACTGAAGCTTTCTTT.